The T cell receptor beta chain under discussion was sequenced for a study of response to subunit inactivated influenza vaccine. TCRdb recomputed calls from the RT-PCR reads with MiXCR, one row per CDR3 protein. The repertoire has 650,000 to 800,000 distinct CDR3 sequences, about 15% of them found once; the top ten carry roughly 6.4%. CDR3 length: 16 amino acids. V gave up 5 bases and J gave up 2 bases, with 15 bases separating them. CDR1 and CDR2 from the germline V gene are SGHTA and FQGNSA. V gene TRBV7-2 combines with J gene TRBJ2-2; unclear D gene. The clonotype was recovered from a man aged 45-60 years who received an inactivated influenza vaccine. Sequenced material: PBMCs from blood, taken around 15 days before vaccination. In DNA, the CDR3 is TGTGCCAGCAGCCCGCCGTCCGGTCGCAACACCGGGGAGCTGTTTTTT. This codes for CASSPPSGRNTGELFF. The full variable domain, with the rest looked up from reference TRBV7-2 and TRBJ2-2, is GAGVSQSPSNKVTEKGKDVELRCDPISGHTALYWYRQSLGQGLEFLIYFQGNSAPDKSGLPSDRFSAERTGGSVSTLTIQRTQQEDSAVYLCASSPPSGRNTGELFFGEGSRLTVL.